This T cell receptor beta chain was profiled in a study of blood T cell repertoires in COVID-19. Study-wide context: PBMCs, B-cell-depleted T cells, or T cells were the source of the cDNA or gDNA that made up the material.

J lost 2 bases, V lost 2 bases, and 1 base had no gene match. Germline CDR1 WSHSY, CDR2 SAAADI. This CDR3 has 15 amino acids. Per the original data handling: Nucleated cell number was recorded as an estimate derived from reference gene primer amplification. Method: immunoSEQ multiplex PCR; TCRdb's copy keeps in-frame clones and lacks some. V, J and clone size derive from that table, while D and trimming were established from the DNA sequence. The sample shows around 140,000 clones, 70% to 90% of them seen only once. This clone was observed a handful of times. The genes are TRBV10-2 and TRBJ2-2; 8 positions match TRBD1. This TCR was sampled from a man between 70 and 80 years old with acute or convalescent COVID-19. The specimen sequenced was peripheral blood. This CDR3 is CASSETGGNTGELFF. The CDR3 DNA reads TGCGCCAGCAGTGAGACAGGGGGAAACACCGGGGAGCTGTTTTTT.